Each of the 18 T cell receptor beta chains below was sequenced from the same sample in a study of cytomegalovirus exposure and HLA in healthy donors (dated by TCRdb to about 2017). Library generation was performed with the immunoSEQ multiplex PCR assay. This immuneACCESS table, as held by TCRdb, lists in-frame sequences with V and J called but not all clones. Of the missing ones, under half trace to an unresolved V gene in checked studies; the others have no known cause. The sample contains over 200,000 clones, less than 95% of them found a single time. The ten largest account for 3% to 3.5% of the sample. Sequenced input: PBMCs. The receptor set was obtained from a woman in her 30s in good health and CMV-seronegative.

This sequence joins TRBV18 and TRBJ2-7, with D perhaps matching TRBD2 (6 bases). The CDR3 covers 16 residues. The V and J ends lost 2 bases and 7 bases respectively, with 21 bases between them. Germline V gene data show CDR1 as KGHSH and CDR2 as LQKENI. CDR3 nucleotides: TGTGCCAGCTCACCAAGCGGGCACAGCCCCCTACGTGAGCAGTACTTC. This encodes CASSPSGHSPLREQYF.

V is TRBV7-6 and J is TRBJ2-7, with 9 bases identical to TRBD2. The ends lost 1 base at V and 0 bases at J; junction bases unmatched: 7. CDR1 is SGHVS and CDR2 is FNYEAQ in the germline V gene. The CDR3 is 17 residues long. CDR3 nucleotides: TGTGCCAGCAGCTTAGAGGCTAGCGGGACCCTCTCCTACGAGCAGTACTTC. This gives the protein CASSLEASGTLSYEQYF.

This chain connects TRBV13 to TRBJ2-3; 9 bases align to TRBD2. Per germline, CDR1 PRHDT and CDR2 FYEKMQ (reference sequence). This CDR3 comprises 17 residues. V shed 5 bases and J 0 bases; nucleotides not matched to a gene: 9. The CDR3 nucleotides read TGTGCCAGCAGCCCTATATCGACTAGCGGAAGCACAGATACGCAGTATTTT. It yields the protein CASSPISTSGSTDTQYF.

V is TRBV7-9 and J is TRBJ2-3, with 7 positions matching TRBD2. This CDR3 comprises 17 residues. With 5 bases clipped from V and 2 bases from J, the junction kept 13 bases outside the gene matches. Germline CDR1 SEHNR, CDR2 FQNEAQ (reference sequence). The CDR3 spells CASSPRGTSVSTDTQYF. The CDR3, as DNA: TGTGCCAGCAGCCCGAGGGGTACTAGCGTTTCCACAGATACGCAGTATTTT.

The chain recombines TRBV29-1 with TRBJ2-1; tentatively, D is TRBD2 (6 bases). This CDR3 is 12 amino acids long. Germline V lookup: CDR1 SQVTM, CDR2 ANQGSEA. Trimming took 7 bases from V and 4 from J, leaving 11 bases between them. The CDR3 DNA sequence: TGCAGCGGCTTAGCGGATTACAATGAGCAGTTCTTC. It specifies CSGLADYNEQFF.

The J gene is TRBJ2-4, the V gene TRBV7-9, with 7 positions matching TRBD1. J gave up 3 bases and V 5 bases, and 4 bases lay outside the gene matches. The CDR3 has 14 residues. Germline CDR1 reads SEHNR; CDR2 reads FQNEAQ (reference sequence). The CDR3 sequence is CASSGGQYKNIQYF. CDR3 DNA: TGTGCCAGCAGCGGGGGACAGTACAAAAACATTCAGTACTTC.

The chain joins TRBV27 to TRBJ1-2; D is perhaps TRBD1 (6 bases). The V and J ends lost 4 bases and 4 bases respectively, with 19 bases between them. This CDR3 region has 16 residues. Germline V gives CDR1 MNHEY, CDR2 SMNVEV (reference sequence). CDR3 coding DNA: TGTGCCAGCAGTTCCGGGACATCGGGGATAGGCTATGGCTACACCTTC. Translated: CASSSGTSGIGYGYTF.

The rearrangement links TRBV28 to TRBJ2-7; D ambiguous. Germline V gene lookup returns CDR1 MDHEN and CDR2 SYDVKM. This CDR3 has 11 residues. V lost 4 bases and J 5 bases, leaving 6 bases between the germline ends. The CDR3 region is CASSWVNEQYF. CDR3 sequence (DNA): TGTGCCAGCAGTTGGGTTAACGAGCAGTACTTC.

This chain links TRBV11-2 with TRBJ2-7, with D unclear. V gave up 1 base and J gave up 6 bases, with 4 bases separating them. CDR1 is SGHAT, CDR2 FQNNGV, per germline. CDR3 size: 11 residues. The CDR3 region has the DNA TGTGCCAGCAGCTTAGGGGTCGAGCAGTACTTC. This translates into CASSLGVEQYF.

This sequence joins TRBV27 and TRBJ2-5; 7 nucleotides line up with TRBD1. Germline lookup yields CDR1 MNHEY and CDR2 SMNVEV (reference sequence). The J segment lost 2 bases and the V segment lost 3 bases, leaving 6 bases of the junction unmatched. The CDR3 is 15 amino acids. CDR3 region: CASSFDGQEQETQYF. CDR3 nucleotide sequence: TGTGCCAGCAGTTTTGACGGACAGGAACAAGAGACCCAGTACTTC.

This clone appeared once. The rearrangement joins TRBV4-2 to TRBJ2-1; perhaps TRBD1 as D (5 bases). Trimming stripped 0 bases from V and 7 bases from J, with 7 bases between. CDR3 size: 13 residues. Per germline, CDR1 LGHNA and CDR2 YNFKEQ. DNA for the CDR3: TGTGCCAGCAGCCAAGATGGGGCGAATGAGCAGTTCTTC. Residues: CASSQDGANEQFF.

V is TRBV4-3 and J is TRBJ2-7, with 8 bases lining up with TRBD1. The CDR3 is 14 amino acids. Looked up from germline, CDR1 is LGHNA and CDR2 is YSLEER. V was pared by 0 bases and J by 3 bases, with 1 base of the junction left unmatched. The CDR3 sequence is CASSQDRGRYEQYF. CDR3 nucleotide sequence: TGCGCCAGCAGCCAAGACAGGGGGCGCTACGAGCAGTACTTC.

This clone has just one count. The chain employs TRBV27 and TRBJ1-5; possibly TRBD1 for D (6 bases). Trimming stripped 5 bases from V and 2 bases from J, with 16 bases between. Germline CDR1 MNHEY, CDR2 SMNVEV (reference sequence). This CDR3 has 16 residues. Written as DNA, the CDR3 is TGTGCCAGCAGTCGGGGGGACAATGTCGGCAATCAGCCCCAGCATTTT. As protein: CASSRGDNVGNQPQHF.

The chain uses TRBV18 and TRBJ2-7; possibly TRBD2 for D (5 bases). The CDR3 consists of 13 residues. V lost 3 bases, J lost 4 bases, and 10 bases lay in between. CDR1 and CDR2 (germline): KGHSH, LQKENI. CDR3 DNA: TGTGCCAGCTCACCCGGACTGAATTACGAGCAGTACTTC. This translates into CASSPGLNYEQYF.

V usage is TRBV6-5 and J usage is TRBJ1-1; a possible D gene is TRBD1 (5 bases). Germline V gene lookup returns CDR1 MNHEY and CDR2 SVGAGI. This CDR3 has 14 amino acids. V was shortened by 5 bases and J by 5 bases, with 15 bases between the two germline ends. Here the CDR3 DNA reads TGTGCCAGCAGTCGGGGCTCCCCTAGTACTGAAGCTTTCTTT. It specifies CASSRGSPSTEAFF.

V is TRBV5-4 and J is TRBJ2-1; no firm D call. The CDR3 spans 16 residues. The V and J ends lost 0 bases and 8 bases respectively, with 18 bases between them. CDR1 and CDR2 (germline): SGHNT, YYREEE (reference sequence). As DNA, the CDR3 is TGTGCCAGCAGCTTGGCCCTAGTGACTGCAGGCGATGAGCAGTTCTTC. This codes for CASSLALVTAGDEQFF.

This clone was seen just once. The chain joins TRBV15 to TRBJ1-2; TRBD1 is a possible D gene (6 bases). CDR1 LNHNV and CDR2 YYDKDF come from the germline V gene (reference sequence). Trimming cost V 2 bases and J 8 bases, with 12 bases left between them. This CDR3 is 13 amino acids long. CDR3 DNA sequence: TGTGCCACCAGCAGAACAGGGTTTGAGGGCTACACCTTC. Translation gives CATSRTGFEGYTF.

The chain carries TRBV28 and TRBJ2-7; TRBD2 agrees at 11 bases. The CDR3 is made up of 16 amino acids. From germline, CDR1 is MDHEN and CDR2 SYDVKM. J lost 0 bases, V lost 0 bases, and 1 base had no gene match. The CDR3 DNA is TGTGCCAGCAGTTTATGGACTAGCGGGAACTCCTACGAGCAGTACTTC. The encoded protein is CASSLWTSGNSYEQYF.